This T cell receptor beta chain was recovered during a study of cytomegalovirus exposure and HLA in healthy donors. Study-level findings and limits: Researchers left out some V segments, among them TRBV6-2 and TRBV6-3, as indistinguishable. Most subjects' HLA-A and HLA-B alleles were reportedly predicted from TCR beta sequences.

V trimming: 4 bases; J trimming: 2 bases; junction bases outside the gene matches: 6. The CDR3 extends over 16 amino acids. Germline assignment: CDR1 SGHTA and CDR2 FQGNSA. This clone was recorded only once. Antigen specificity is unknown. PCR primers comprised 60 Vbeta and 13 Jbeta primers. Repertoires were generated with immunoSEQ multiplex PCR, while TCRdb's copy carries only in-frame clones and drops some. The sample carries nearly 110,000 clones, under 85% recorded once. This rearrangement joins TRBV7-2 to TRBJ2-1, with 9 nucleotides matching TRBD2. The sequence came from a male donor in good health and CMV-seronegative. Sequencing input: PBMCs. The CDR3 DNA reads TGTGCCAGCAGCTACGCCGGGACTAGCACCTACAATGAGCAGTTCTTC. Translating it yields CASSYAGTSTYNEQFF.